A selection of T cell receptor beta chains follows, all from one sample in a study of CD8 T cells in ankylosing spondylitis. Using its own MiXCR run on the 5' RACE reads, TCRdb lists one record per CDR3 protein. The table shows 50,000 or so distinct CDR3 sequences, with about 7% occurring only once. Sequenced input: blood, either unsorted or a sorted T cell fraction (not recorded which). Receptors originate from a female donor with ankylosing spondylitis or in good health (not recorded which). The CDR3 runs from the conserved cysteine through the conserved F or W. The D gene is left open where the match is weak. Clone size is not always given. Where it is, it says once, few, many or a class for expanded clones.

V: TRBV4-3; J: TRBJ2-7; D: -; size: many; CDR3: CASSHSRALGPYEQYF; DNA: TGCGCCAGCAGCCACTCTAGGGCACTAGGACCCTACGAGCAGTACTTC
V: TRBV18; J: TRBJ1-1; D: -; size: once; CDR3: CASSPTTALNTEAFF; DNA: TGTGCCAGCTCACCGACGACAGCTTTGAACACTGAAGCTTTCTTT
V: TRBV2; J: TRBJ1-5; D: -; size: -; CDR3: CASARGVVGSNQPQHF; DNA: TGTGCCAGCGCCAGGGGAGTGGTGGGTAGCAATCAGCCCCAGCATTTT
V: TRBV24-1; J: TRBJ1-5; D: TRBD1; size: many; CDR3: CATRPGQGNQPQHF; DNA: TGTGCCACCAGGCCGGGACAGGGGAATCAGCCCCAGCATTTT
V: TRBV12-3/TRBV12-4; J: TRBJ1-2; D: TRBD1; size: many; CDR3: CASRTGTGNGYTF; DNA: TGTGCCAGCAGGACCGGGACAGGGAATGGCTACACCTTC
V: TRBV20-1; J: TRBJ1-1; D: TRBD1; size: many; CDR3: CSARTTGLAEAFF; DNA: TGCAGTGCTAGGACGACAGGGCTCGCTGAAGCTTTCTTT
V: TRBV20-1; J: TRBJ2-5; D: TRBD2; size: many; CDR3: CSASKTSSQETQYF; DNA: TGCAGTGCGAGTAAGACTAGCAGTCAAGAGACCCAGTACTTC
V: TRBV18; J: TRBJ2-1; D: -; size: -; CDR3: CASSPDSSYNEQFF; DNA: TGTGCCAGCTCACCCGACAGCTCCTACAATGAGCAGTTCTTC
V: TRBV29-1; J: TRBJ2-1; D: TRBD2; size: many; CDR3: CSVAQAGGYNEQFF; DNA: TGCAGCGTAGCCCAGGCGGGGGGATACAATGAGCAGTTCTTC
V: TRBV29-1; J: TRBJ2-6; D: -; size: many; CDR3: CSVAGYGATGANVLTF; DNA: TGCAGCGTTGCGGGATACGGGGCAACTGGGGCCAACGTCCTGACTTTC
V: TRBV28; J: TRBJ2-3; D: -; size: many; CDR3: CASSSIRDATDTQYF; DNA: TGTGCCAGCAGTTCAATTCGGGACGCCACAGATACGCAGTATTTT
V: TRBV14; J: TRBJ2-3; D: -; size: many; CDR3: CASSQDSRGSTDTQYF; DNA: TGTGCCAGCAGTCAAGATAGCCGGGGTAGCACAGATACGCAGTATTTT
V: TRBV5-1; J: TRBJ1-2; D: TRBD1; size: many; CDR3: CASSLQGANYGYTF; DNA: TGCGCCAGCAGCTTGCAGGGGGCTAACTATGGCTACACCTTC
V: TRBV11-2; J: TRBJ2-3; D: TRBD2; size: many; CDR3: CASSPTYPGLTPGDTQYF; DNA: TGTGCCAGCAGTCCCACCTATCCGGGACTAACCCCCGGGGATACGCAGTATTTT
V: TRBV12-3/TRBV12-4; J: TRBJ2-5; D: -; size: -; CDR3: CASSLGTQYF; DNA: TGTGCCAGCAGCCTGGGGACCCAGTACTTC
V: TRBV30; J: TRBJ1-2; D: -; size: -; CDR3: CAWTPADGYTF; DNA: TGTGCCTGGACACCGGCCGATGGCTACACCTTC
V: TRBV5-1; J: TRBJ2-1; D: -; size: many; CDR3: CASSLRGEYNEQFF; DNA: TGCGCCAGCAGCCTCCGGGGCGAATACAATGAGCAGTTCTTC
V: TRBV3-1; J: TRBJ1-2; D: -; size: -; CDR3: CASSQDSGNYGYTF; DNA: TGTGCCAGCAGCCAAGATTCCGGAAACTATGGCTACACCTTC
V: TRBV28; J: TRBJ1-3; D: TRBD1; size: few; CDR3: CASSSPGQEFGNTIYF; DNA: TGTGCCAGCAGTTCCCCCGGACAGGAGTTTGGAAACACCATATATTTT
V: TRBV28; J: TRBJ1-5; D: -; size: -; CDR3: CASRGRVGNQPQHF; DNA: TGTGCCAGCAGGGGACGGGTAGGCAATCAGCCCCAGCATTTT
V: TRBV20-1; J: TRBJ2-7; D: TRBD2; size: many; CDR3: CSANYVGTSAAYEQYF; DNA: TGCAGTGCTAATTACGTCGGGACTAGCGCAGCCTACGAGCAGTACTTC
V: TRBV6-2/TRBV6-3; J: TRBJ1-2; D: -; size: many; CDR3: CASSYGDGANYGYTF; DNA: TGTGCCAGCAGTTACGGCGACGGAGCTAACTATGGCTACACCTTC
V: TRBV11-2; J: TRBJ1-2; D: -; size: many; CDR3: CASSLERVSPYGYTF; DNA: TGTGCCAGCAGCTTAGAACGGGTCTCCCCTTATGGCTACACCTTC
V: TRBV6-5; J: TRBJ1-5; D: -; size: few; CDR3: CASSSQFVQGNQPQHF; DNA: TGTGCCAGCAGTTCCCAGTTTGTACAGGGCAATCAGCCCCAGCATTTT
V: TRBV24-1; J: TRBJ2-2; D: -; size: many; CDR3: CATQKAGDDTGELFF; DNA: TGTGCCACCCAGAAAGCAGGGGACGACACCGGGGAGCTGTTTTTT
V: TRBV29-1; J: TRBJ1-5; D: -; size: many; CDR3: CSVMRGSNQPQHF; DNA: TGCAGCGTTATGAGGGGGAGCAATCAGCCCCAGCATTTT
V: TRBV11-2; J: TRBJ2-6; D: -; size: many; CDR3: CASSLAGSGANVLTF; DNA: TGTGCCAGCAGCTTAGCCGGGTCTGGGGCCAACGTCCTGACTTTC
V: TRBV5-6; J: TRBJ1-2; D: -; size: many; CDR3: CASSLVRRDRGYTF; DNA: TGTGCCAGCAGCTTGGTTCGTCGCGACCGTGGCTACACCTTC
V: TRBV10-3; J: TRBJ1-4; D: TRBD1; size: many; CDR3: CAISPDRVNEKLFF; DNA: TGTGCCATCAGCCCGGACAGGGTAAATGAAAAACTGTTTTTT
V: TRBV12-3/TRBV12-4; J: TRBJ1-5; D: -; size: many; CDR3: CASSLAYSNQPQHF; DNA: TGTGCCAGCAGTTTGGCGTATAGCAATCAGCCCCAGCATTTT
V: TRBV20-1; J: TRBJ1-2; D: TRBD1; size: many; CDR3: CSATAPGRGPHYGYTF; DNA: TGCAGTGCTACGGCCCCGGGCAGGGGGCCACACTATGGCTACACCTTC
V: TRBV28; J: TRBJ1-5; D: -; size: many; CDR3: CATYTQGGFQPQHF; DNA: TGTGCCACCTACACTCAGGGAGGGTTTCAGCCCCAGCATTTT
V: TRBV6-6; J: TRBJ1-2; D: -; size: many; CDR3: CASQVNYGYTF; DNA: TGTGCCAGCCAGGTTAACTATGGCTACACCTTC
V: TRBV30; J: TRBJ1-1; D: -; size: many; CDR3: CAWSPLTMNTEAFF; DNA: TGTGCCTGGAGTCCCCTGACAATGAACACTGAAGCTTTCTTT
V: TRBV20-1; J: TRBJ1-4; D: -; size: many; CDR3: CSARDQGPGEKLFF; DNA: TGCAGTGCTAGAGATCAGGGGCCCGGTGAAAAACTGTTTTTT
V: TRBV9; J: TRBJ2-3; D: -; size: many; CDR3: CASSEAGTPTDTQYF; DNA: TGTGCCAGCAGCGAGGCCGGGACCCCCACAGATACGCAGTATTTT
V: TRBV5-1; J: TRBJ2-3; D: -; size: many; CDR3: CASSSIYADTQYF; DNA: TGCGCCAGCAGCTCAATTTACGCGGATACGCAGTATTTT
V: TRBV7-8; J: TRBJ2-1; D: -; size: many; CDR3: CASKEGGNNEQFF; DNA: TGTGCCAGCAAGGAGGGGGGAAACAATGAGCAGTTCTTC
V: TRBV5-1; J: TRBJ2-1; D: TRBD2; size: many; CDR3: CASSVETSGGPVEQFF; DNA: TGCGCCAGCAGCGTGGAGACTAGCGGGGGGCCTGTGGAGCAGTTCTTC
V: TRBV11-2; J: TRBJ1-6; D: -; size: few; CDR3: CASSPRGLLYNSPLHF; DNA: TGTGCCAGCAGCCCTAGGGGACTCCTCTATAATTCACCCCTCCACTTT
V: TRBV11-3; J: TRBJ2-2; D: TRBD1; size: many; CDR3: CASIVGGQGPGMAGELFF; DNA: TGTGCCAGCATCGTAGGGGGACAGGGGCCGGGAATGGCCGGGGAGCTGTTTTTT
V: TRBV7-2; J: TRBJ2-2; D: -; size: few; CDR3: CASSLGHLTGELFF; DNA: TGTGCCAGCAGCTTAGGACACCTCACCGGGGAGCTGTTTTTT
V: TRBV5-1; J: TRBJ1-1; D: -; size: many; CDR3: CASSLDEGLMNTEAFF; DNA: TGCGCCAGCAGCTTGGATGAGGGGTTAATGAACACTGAAGCTTTCTTT
V: TRBV5-1; J: TRBJ1-1; D: -; size: many; CDR3: CASSGLGLNTEAFF; DNA: TGCGCCAGCAGCGGGCTAGGGCTTAACACTGAAGCTTTCTTT
V: TRBV6-2/TRBV6-3; J: TRBJ1-5; D: -; size: many; CDR3: CASSQRGLGNQPQHF; DNA: TGTGCCAGCAGCCAACGGGGGTTGGGCAATCAGCCCCAGCATTTT